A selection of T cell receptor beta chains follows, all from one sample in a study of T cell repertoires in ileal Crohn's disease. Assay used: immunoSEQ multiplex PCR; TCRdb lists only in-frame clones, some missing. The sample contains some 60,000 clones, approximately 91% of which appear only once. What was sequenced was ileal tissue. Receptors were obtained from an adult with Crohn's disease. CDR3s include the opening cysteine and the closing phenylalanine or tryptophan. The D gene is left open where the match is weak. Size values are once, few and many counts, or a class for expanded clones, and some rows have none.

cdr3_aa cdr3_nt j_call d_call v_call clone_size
CSVASGSASTGELFF TGCAGCGTTGCATCGGGGTCCGCGAGCACCGGGGAGCTGTTTTTT TRBJ2-2 - TRBV29-1 -
CASSRDRATGELFF TGTGCCAGCAGTCGAGACAGGGCCACCGGGGAGCTGTTTTTT TRBJ2-2 TRBD1 TRBV27 -
CASSTSNSGELFF TGTGCCAGCAGCACTTCAAACTCCGGGGAGCTGTTTTTT TRBJ2-2 - TRBV7-3 -
CASSHAGNEQYF TGTGCCAGCAGCCATGCAGGTAACGAGCAGTACTTC TRBJ2-7 - TRBV27 -
CASAWDSKNEQFF TGTGCCAGCGCGTGGGACTCCAAAAATGAGCAGTTCTTC TRBJ2-1 - TRBV27 once
CASSSPGQGGYGYTF TGTGCCAGCAGTTCTCCGGGACAGGGCGGGTATGGCTACACCTTC TRBJ1-2 TRBD1 TRBV6-5 -
CASLTLQGTNTGELFF TGTGCCAGCCTCACCTTACAGGGTACGAACACCGGGGAGCTGTTTTTT TRBJ2-2 - TRBV18 -
CASSFSNLGGYEQYF TGTGCCAGCAGCTTCTCCAACCTAGGCGGTTACGAGCAGTACTTC TRBJ2-7 - TRBV7-9 -
CASSPVIQEGSGANVLTF TGTGCCAGCAGCCCCGTAATACAGGAAGGCTCTGGGGCCAACGTCCTGACTTTC TRBJ2-6 - TRBV7-9 -
CASSWGQLNTEAFF TGTGCCAGCAGTTGGGGACAGCTGAACACTGAAGCTTTCTTT TRBJ1-1 TRBD1 TRBV6-6 -
CASNMGLVIANQPQHF TGTGCCAGCAACATGGGACTCGTGATAGCCAATCAGCCCCAGCATTTT TRBJ1-5 - TRBV2 -
CASSMGTGGGNQPQHF TGTGCCAGTAGTATGGGGACAGGGGGGGGCAATCAGCCCCAGCATTTT TRBJ1-5 TRBD1 TRBV19 few
CASSVDLEGVAFF TGTGCCAGCAGCGTAGATCTTGAAGGGGTAGCTTTCTTT TRBJ1-1 - TRBV9 once
CASSMQSNQPQHF TGTGCCAGCAGCATGCAGAGCAATCAGCCCCAGCATTTT TRBJ1-5 - TRBV9 once
CASSFDRGGQPQHF TGTGCCAGCTCATTCGACAGGGGAGGTCAGCCCCAGCATTTT TRBJ1-5 TRBD1 TRBV18 -
CSARHSEAFF TGCAGTGCTCGACATTCTGAAGCTTTCTTT TRBJ1-1 - TRBV20-1 few
CASSLGPQYSNQPQHF TGTGCCAGCAGCTTGGGGCCACAGTATAGCAATCAGCCCCAGCATTTT TRBJ1-5 - TRBV5-6 -
CASSKGLALYEQYF TGTGCCAGCAGTAAGGGACTAGCTCTCTACGAGCAGTACTTC TRBJ2-7 TRBD2 TRBV27 few
CASSPLGQGLRDTIYF TGTGCCAGCAGCCCCCTTGGGCAGGGGTTACGAGACACCATATATTTT TRBJ1-3 - TRBV9 -
CASSSGTERASGYTF TGCGCCAGCAGCTCGGGGACTGAGAGGGCGTCTGGCTACACCTTC TRBJ1-2 - TRBV5-1 -
CASKPGQLNEKLFF TGTGCCAGCAAACCGGGACAACTTAATGAAAAACTGTTTTTT TRBJ1-4 - TRBV6-6 -
CASSAWGGDQPQHF TGTGCCAGTAGTGCATGGGGGGGGGATCAGCCCCAGCATTTT TRBJ1-5 - TRBV19 few
CASSPSTAWGETQYF TGTGCCAGCTCACCCTCGACAGCCTGGGGAGAGACCCAGTACTTC TRBJ2-5 - TRBV18 -
CSAWWAEQFF TGCAGTGCTTGGTGGGCTGAGCAGTTCTTC TRBJ2-1 - TRBV20-1 -
CSVPGGGNYGYTF TGCAGCGTTCCAGGGGGCGGGAACTATGGCTACACCTTC TRBJ1-2 TRBD1 TRBV29-1 -
CASSRDRNTGELFF TGTGCCAGCTCGCGGGACCGGAACACCGGGGAGCTGTTTTTT TRBJ2-2 - TRBV18 once
CASSNRGDPRYGYTF TGTGCCAGCAGCAACAGGGGAGACCCCCGCTATGGCTACACCTTC TRBJ1-2 TRBD1 TRBV5-4 -
CASSPSRDSNTQYF TGTGCCAGCAGTCCCTCCAGAGACTCAAATACGCAGTATTTT TRBJ2-3 - TRBV6-5 -
CASMPGEVGETQYF TGCGCCAGCATGCCAGGGGAAGTTGGAGAGACCCAGTACTTC TRBJ2-5 - TRBV5-1 -
CASSLASWETQYF TGTGCCAGCAGCTTAGCTAGTTGGGAGACCCAGTACTTC TRBJ2-5 - TRBV7-6 once
CASTAGYQPQHF TGTGCCAGCACCGCCGGGTATCAGCCCCAGCATTTT TRBJ1-5 - TRBV28 -
CASSSDRPTGNTIYF TGTGCCAGCAGTTCGGACAGGCCGACTGGAAACACCATATATTTT TRBJ1-3 TRBD1 TRBV2 -
CASSSQGAKNIQYF TGTGCCAGCAGTTCCCAGGGAGCCAAAAACATTCAGTACTTC TRBJ2-4 - TRBV27 -
CASSSPYGDSNQPQHF TGTGCCAGCAGCTCCCCCTACGGGGATAGCAATCAGCCCCAGCATTTT TRBJ1-5 - TRBV7-4 -
CSVVLMDSIAVF TGCAGCGTTGTTCTAATGGACAGCATAGCTGTTTTT TRBJ2-3 - TRBV29-1 once
CASSQTGYYGYTF TGCGCCAGCAGCCAGACAGGGTACTATGGCTACACCTTC TRBJ1-2 TRBD1 TRBV4-1 -